The 20 T cell receptor beta chains below were found in one sample sequenced in a study of blood T cell repertoires in COVID-19. Method: immunoSEQ multiplex PCR; TCRdb's copy keeps in-frame clones and lacks some. The repertoire holds some 160,000 clones, with just under 80% as singletons. Sequenced input: peripheral blood. Receptors originate from a man aged 65-85 years with active or convalescent COVID-19.

The chain couples TRBV12-3 or TRBV12-4 to TRBJ1-2; D ambiguous. Deletions cut 6 bases from V and 8 bases from J, with 16 bases between. CDR3 length equals 13 residues. The CDR3 loop is CASSQREDGGYTF. In DNA, the CDR3 is TGTGCCAGCAGCCAACGGGAGGATGGAGGCTACACCTTC.

This clone turned up a few times. In the same sample, other DNA sequences code for this CDR3. The CDR3 here is CASSLPVSYNEQFF. CDR3 DNA sequence: TGTGCCAGCAGCTTGCCGGTCTCCTACAATGAGCAGTTCTTC. V is TRBV7-9 and J is TRBJ2-1; D gene unclear. V lost 3 bases, J lost 0 bases, and 6 bases lay in between. CDR1 and CDR2 (germline): SEHNR, FQNEAQ (reference sequence). This CDR3 contains 14 residues.

V and J are TRBV5-1 and TRBJ2-2; 7 bases are a match to TRBD1. This CDR3 is built from 16 residues. Germline lookup yields CDR1 SGHRS and CDR2 YFSETQ. V lost 4 bases and J lost 0; bases outside the gene matches: 6. The chain's CDR3 is CASSGSGTANTGELFF. DNA of the CDR3: TGCGCCAGCAGCGGCTCCGGGACAGCGAACACCGGGGAGCTGTTTTTT. Drawing the rest from reference TRBV5-1 and TRBJ2-2, the complete variable domain is KAGVTQTPRYLIKTRGQQVTLSCSPISGHRSVSWYQQTPGQGLQFLFEYFSETQRNKGNFPGRFSGRQFSNSRSEMNVSTLELGDSALYLCASSGSGTANTGELFFGEGSRLTVL.

The chain employs TRBV2 and TRBJ2-5, with D possibly being TRBD2 (6 bases). CDR3 length equals 14 residues. The V end was cut by 6 bases, the J end by 4 bases, with 15 bases between. Per the germline V gene, CDR1 is SNHLY and CDR2 is FYNNEI. The CDR3 loop is CASRPSEGRETQYF. Here the CDR3 DNA reads TGTGCCAGCAGACCTAGCGAAGGGCGAGAGACCCAGTACTTC.

The J gene is TRBJ1-2, the V gene TRBV9; TRBD1 aligns across 9 bases. There are 15 residues in the CDR3. V gave up 4 bases and J gave up 2 bases; unmatched junction bases: 6. The germline gives CDR1 SGDLS, CDR2 YYNGEE. The CDR3 bases are TGTGCCAGCAGCCCTGGGACAGGGACGAACTATGGCTACACCTTC. Protein product: CASSPGTGTNYGYTF.

This clone came up once. This sequence joins TRBV4-2 and TRBJ2-1; 16 bases align to TRBD2. Germline-derived CDR1 and CDR2 are LGHNA and YNFKEQ. V trimming: 0 bases; J trimming: 6 bases; junction bases outside the gene matches: 5. This CDR3 is 18 amino acids long. CDR3 region: CASSQDPGTSGGANEQFF. The CDR3 coding sequence is TGTGCCAGCAGCCAAGACCCCGGGACTAGCGGGGGGGCCAATGAGCAGTTCTTC.

The J gene is TRBJ2-3, the V gene TRBV7-9, with 9 bases aligning to TRBD1. Germline V gene data show CDR1 as SEHNR and CDR2 as FQNEAQ (reference sequence). The CDR3 length is 19 residues. V was pared by 2 bases and J by 3 bases, with 15 bases of the junction left unmatched. The CDR3: CASSLYRSNRDRATDTQYF. The CDR3 DNA reads TGTGCCAGCAGCTTATATAGGTCAAACCGGGACAGGGCTACAGATACGCAGTATTTT.

The V call is TRBV19, the J call TRBJ2-1; 8 bases are a match to TRBD2. CDR1 LNHDA and CDR2 SQIVND come from the germline V gene (reference sequence). The V and J ends lost 3 bases and 7 bases, in that order; junction bases with no gene match: 8. There are 15 residues in the CDR3. The CDR3 spells CASSITGGALNEQFF. The CDR3 coding sequence is TGTGCCAGTAGTATTACCGGGGGGGCTTTAAATGAGCAGTTCTTC.

The J gene is TRBJ1-2, the V gene TRBV7-9; the D is unclear. The CDR3 is 13 amino acids. V lost 0 bases and J lost 1, with 3 bases in between. Looked up from germline, CDR1 is SEHNR and CDR2 is FQNEAQ (reference sequence). DNA for the CDR3: TGTGCCAGCAGCTTAGCCCATAACTATGGCTACACCTTC. It codes for CASSLAHNYGYTF.

The table lists this clone with a count of one. J is TRBJ1-5 and V is TRBV29-1; TRBD1 is a possible D gene (6 bases). This CDR3 region has 14 residues. V shed 5 bases and J shed 0 bases, with 11 bases lying between them. Germline CDR1 and CDR2: SQVTM and ANQGSEA. CDR3 in DNA: TGCAGCGTTACCACAGGGAATAGCAATCAGCCCCAGCATTTT. Its translation: CSVTTGNSNQPQHF.

The CDR3 nucleotides read TGTGCCAGCAGCTTGCCTGGGACTGTTGGAAACACCATATATTTT. As protein: CASSLPGTVGNTIYF. V usage is TRBV5-4 and J usage is TRBJ1-3; possible D gene TRBD1, 5 bases. Germline-derived CDR1 and CDR2 are SGHNT and YYREEE (reference sequence). Between the trimmed V and J ends, which lost 1 base and 3 bases, there was a span of 11 bases. The CDR3 covers 15 residues.

The chain carries TRBV11-2 and TRBJ2-7; TRBD2 aligns across 12 bases. The CDR3 covers 16 residues. CDR1 and CDR2 (germline): SGHAT, FQNNGV. With 5 bases clipped from V and 4 bases from J, the junction kept 9 bases outside the gene matches. The CDR3 protein is CASSPQTSGGGYEQYF. The CDR3 DNA follows: TGTGCCAGCAGCCCCCAGACTAGCGGGGGTGGTTACGAGCAGTACTTC.

The gene calls are TRBV2 and TRBJ1-4; D not certain. CDR3 length equals 14 residues. Germline values: CDR1 SNHLY, CDR2 FYNNEI. The V gene lost 7 bases and the J gene lost 1 base, with 10 bases spanning the gap. In nucleotides, the CDR3 is TGTGCCAGCAAAGCGGGGAAAACTAATGAAAAACTGTTTTTT. Residues: CASKAGKTNEKLFF.

The J gene is TRBJ2-1, the V gene TRBV2; D may be TRBD1 (7 bases). CDR3 length: 15 residues. CDR1 is SNHLY, CDR2 FYNNEI, per germline. V was shortened by 4 bases and J by 4 bases, with 14 bases between the two germline ends. CDR3 amino acids: CASSVQGGNYNEQFF. The DNA for the CDR3 is TGTGCCAGCAGTGTCCAGGGGGGTAATTACAATGAGCAGTTCTTC.

J is TRBJ1-2 and V is TRBV9, with a tentative D call TRBD1 (6 bases). The germline CDR1 and CDR2 sequences are SGDLS and YYNGEE. The CDR3 totals 14 residues. The V end was cut by 4 bases, the J end by 8 bases, with 18 bases between. The CDR3 here is CASSLDGGPRGYTF. CDR3 in DNA: TGTGCCAGCAGCCTAGATGGGGGCCCCCGCGGCTACACCTTC.

V usage is TRBV6-5 and J usage is TRBJ1-2, with TRBD1 identical over 7 bases. The V gene's germline CDR1 is MNHEY and CDR2 SVGAGI. This CDR3 comprises 14 residues. The V gene end was trimmed by 4 bases and the J gene end by 4 bases; junction bases not matched to a gene: 6. The CDR3 nucleotides read TGTGCCAGCAGTTCACAGGGGTCCCCCTATGGCTACACCTTC. Residues: CASSSQGSPYGYTF.

This clone was counted only a few times. The chain couples TRBV28 to TRBJ1-6; D remains ambiguous. Germline V gene data show CDR1 as MDHEN and CDR2 as SYDVKM. The germline V and J ends were trimmed by 4 bases and 7 bases, with 14 bases remaining between them. The CDR3 runs to 15 residues. CDR3 residues: CASSSPAEGNSPLHF. For the CDR3, the DNA is TGTGCCAGCAGTTCGCCTGCCGAGGGAAATTCACCCCTCCACTTT.

This clone showed up just once. The rearrangement joins TRBV7-2 to TRBJ1-3; D unresolved. The CDR3 runs to 16 residues. The germline V gene has CDR1 SGHTA and CDR2 FQGNSA. V gave up 4 bases and J gave up 2 bases, with 15 bases separating them. CDR3 region: CASSWKRGAAGNTIYF. The CDR3 bases are TGTGCCAGCAGCTGGAAGCGTGGAGCGGCTGGAAACACCATATATTTT.

The rearrangement joins TRBV7-2 to TRBJ2-1; D is undetermined. Germline V lookup: CDR1 SGHTA, CDR2 FQGNSA. The germline V and J ends were trimmed by 5 bases and 10 bases, with 15 bases remaining between them. This CDR3 is 13 amino acids long. The CDR3 region is CASSGTMLSEQFF. As DNA, the CDR3 is TGTGCCAGCAGCGGAACTATGCTAAGCGAGCAGTTCTTC.

The rearrangement links TRBV19 to TRBJ2-6, with D tentatively TRBD2 (7 bases). The length of the CDR3 is 16 residues. V gave up 6 bases and J gave up 2 bases, with 14 bases separating them. Germline lookup yields CDR1 LNHDA and CDR2 SQIVND (reference sequence). The CDR3 reads CASSRGGDPGANVLTF. The CDR3 region has the DNA TGTGCCAGTAGCCGAGGGGGGGACCCTGGGGCCAACGTCCTGACTTTC. The whole variable domain, remainder taken from reference TRBV19 and TRBJ2-6, is DGGITQSPKYLFRKEGQNVTLSCEQNLNHDAMYWYRQDPGQGLRLIYYSQIVNDFQKGDIAEGYSVSREKKESFPLTVTSAQKNPTAFYLCASSRGGDPGANVLTFGAGSRLTVL.